The rows below give T cell receptor beta chains drawn from one sample of a study of blood T cell repertoires in COVID-19. Sequenced by immunoSEQ multiplex PCR; TCRdb stores in-frame clones only, minus some. The sample has 300,000 to 400,000 clones, around 87% seen once. The specimen sequenced was PBMCs or T cells enriched from blood (not recorded which). Receptor source: a woman younger than 45 with acute COVID-19. Both conserved end residues are part of each CDR3. Each record gives: V gene, clone size, J gene, D gene, CDR3 DNA, CDR3 protein. D genes are given only for firm matches. Expanded clones are given a class, and other clones once, few, many or no size at all.

v_gene: TRBV2; abundance: once; j_gene: TRBJ2-6; d_gene: TRBD1; CDR3nt: TGTGCCAGCAGCTTGGGACAGGCCTCTGGGGCCAACGTCCTGACTTTC; CDR3aa: CASSLGQASGANVLTF
v_gene: TRBV5-1; abundance: -; j_gene: TRBJ2-1; d_gene: TRBD1; CDR3nt: TGCGCCAGCAGCCCAGACAGGGGGCTTGACAATGAGCAGTTCTTC; CDR3aa: CASSPDRGLDNEQFF
v_gene: TRBV29-1; abundance: -; j_gene: TRBJ2-7; d_gene: TRBD1; CDR3nt: TGCAGCCCGGGGACAGGGTGGAGGGCCTACGAGCAGTACTTC; CDR3aa: CSPGTGWRAYEQYF
v_gene: TRBV5-1; abundance: few; j_gene: TRBJ1-4; d_gene: -; CDR3nt: TGCGCCAGCAGCGTAGGGGTCCCCACTAATGAAAAACTGTTTTTT; CDR3aa: CASSVGVPTNEKLFF
v_gene: TRBV5-5; abundance: -; j_gene: TRBJ2-1; d_gene: TRBD2; CDR3nt: TGTGCCAGCAGCTTGGGCGGGGGGACGAACAATGAGCAGTTCTTC; CDR3aa: CASSLGGGTNNEQFF
v_gene: TRBV6-5; abundance: -; j_gene: TRBJ1-2; d_gene: TRBD1; CDR3nt: TGTGCCAGCAGTTCACCGACAGGGGGATACTATGGCTACACCTTC; CDR3aa: CASSSPTGGYYGYTF
v_gene: TRBV5-6; abundance: -; j_gene: TRBJ2-3; d_gene: -; CDR3nt: TGTGCCAGCAGCTTGGGGCCCCAGGGCTCGACTGATACGCAGTATTTT; CDR3aa: CASSLGPQGSTDTQYF
v_gene: TRBV6-5; abundance: -; j_gene: TRBJ2-2; d_gene: -; CDR3nt: TGTGCCAGCAGGACGACCGGGACAATCACCGGGGAGCTGTTTTTT; CDR3aa: CASRTTGTITGELFF
v_gene: TRBV11-2; abundance: -; j_gene: TRBJ2-7; d_gene: TRBD1; CDR3nt: TGTGCCAGCAGCTTAGAGGACTGGACAGGGTCCTACGAGCAGTACTTC; CDR3aa: CASSLEDWTGSYEQYF
v_gene: TRBV3-1/TRBV3-2; abundance: -; j_gene: TRBJ1-6; d_gene: -; CDR3nt: TGTGCCAGCAGCCAAGCCCCACAGGCTGAACCCCTCCACTTT; CDR3aa: CASSQAPQAEPLHF
v_gene: TRBV30; abundance: -; j_gene: TRBJ1-4; d_gene: -; CDR3nt: TGTGCCTGGAGCCGCCACGGACTTTCGGCCAATGAAAAACTGTTTTTT; CDR3aa: CAWSRHGLSANEKLFF
v_gene: TRBV11-3; abundance: -; j_gene: TRBJ2-1; d_gene: TRBD1; CDR3nt: TGTGCCAGCAGCTCATCCGGGACAGGGTTCGATGAGCAGTTCTTC; CDR3aa: CASSSSGTGFDEQFF
v_gene: TRBV6-5; abundance: -; j_gene: TRBJ1-2; d_gene: -; CDR3nt: TGTGCCAGCAGTTCCAGGGGACCCTATGGCTACACCTTC; CDR3aa: CASSSRGPYGYTF
v_gene: TRBV4-1; abundance: -; j_gene: TRBJ1-2; d_gene: TRBD1; CDR3nt: TGCGCCAGCAGCCAGAGAACAGGGGAAATCACGGCTAACTATGGCTACACCTTC; CDR3aa: CASSQRTGEITANYGYTF
v_gene: TRBV5-1; abundance: -; j_gene: TRBJ2-2; d_gene: TRBD2; CDR3nt: TGCGCCAGCAGCTCAGCGGGGGGGCAGCGGGAGCTGTTTTTT; CDR3aa: CASSSAGGQRELFF
v_gene: TRBV7-3; abundance: -; j_gene: TRBJ2-3; d_gene: TRBD2; CDR3nt: TGTGCCAGCAGCTCGGGACTAGCGGGTAGCACAGATACGCAGTATTTT; CDR3aa: CASSSGLAGSTDTQYF
v_gene: TRBV4-3; abundance: -; j_gene: TRBJ2-1; d_gene: -; CDR3nt: TGCGCCAGCAGCCAAGGAGGAAGGAATGAGCAGTTCTTC; CDR3aa: CASSQGGRNEQFF
v_gene: TRBV5-1; abundance: once; j_gene: TRBJ1-1; d_gene: -; CDR3nt: TGCGCCAGCAGCCCGAACACGGTCCCGGGCACTGAAGCTTTCTTT; CDR3aa: CASSPNTVPGTEAFF
v_gene: TRBV29-1; abundance: -; j_gene: TRBJ1-3; d_gene: -; CDR3nt: TGCAGCGTTGAGGCAGGGTCTAGAAACACCATATATTTT; CDR3aa: CSVEAGSRNTIYF